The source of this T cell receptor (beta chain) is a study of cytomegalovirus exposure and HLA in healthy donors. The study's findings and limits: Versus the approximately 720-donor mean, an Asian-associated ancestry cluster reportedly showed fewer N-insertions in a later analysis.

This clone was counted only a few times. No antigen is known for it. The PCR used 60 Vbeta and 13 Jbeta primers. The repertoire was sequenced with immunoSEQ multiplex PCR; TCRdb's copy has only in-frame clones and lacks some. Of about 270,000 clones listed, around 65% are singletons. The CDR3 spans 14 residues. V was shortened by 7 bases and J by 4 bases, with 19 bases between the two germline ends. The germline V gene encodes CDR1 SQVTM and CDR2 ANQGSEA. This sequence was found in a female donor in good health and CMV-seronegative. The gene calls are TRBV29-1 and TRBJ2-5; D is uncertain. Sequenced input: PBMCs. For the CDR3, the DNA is TGCAGCGCAACCACCGTCACCGGGTCAGAGACCCAGTACTTC. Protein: CSATTVTGSETQYF.